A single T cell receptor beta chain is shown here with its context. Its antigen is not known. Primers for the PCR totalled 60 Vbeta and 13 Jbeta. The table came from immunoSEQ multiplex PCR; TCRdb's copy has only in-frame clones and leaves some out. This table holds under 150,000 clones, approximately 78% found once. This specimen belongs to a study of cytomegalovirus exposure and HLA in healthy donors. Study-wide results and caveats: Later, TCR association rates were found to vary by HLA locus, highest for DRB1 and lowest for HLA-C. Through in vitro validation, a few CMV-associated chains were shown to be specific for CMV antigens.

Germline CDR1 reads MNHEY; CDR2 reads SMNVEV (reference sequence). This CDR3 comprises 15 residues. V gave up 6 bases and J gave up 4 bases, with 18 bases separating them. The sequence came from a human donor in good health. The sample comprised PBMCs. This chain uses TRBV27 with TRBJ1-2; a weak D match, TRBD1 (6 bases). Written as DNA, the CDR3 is TGTGCCAGCAGAAATGATGGGGGCCTTGGCTATGGCTACACCTTC. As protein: CASRNDGGLGYGYTF.